A single sample gave rise to the 32 T cell receptor beta chains below, sequenced in a study of early T cells in non-severe SARS-CoV-2 infection. TCRdb processed the 5' RACE reads anew with MiXCR; each CDR3 protein has one entry. This table holds some 25,000 distinct CDR3 sequences, 5.5% found once. The sample consisted of whole blood. These receptors were obtained from an adult who was a healthcare worker with PCR-confirmed SARS-CoV-2 infection or an uninfected control (not recorded which).

This clonotype appeared many times. This chain connects TRBV7-8 to TRBJ2-7; D call uncertain. V dropped 1 base and J dropped 3 bases, with 10 bases sitting between them. The germline V gene encodes CDR1 SGHVS and CDR2 FQNEAQ. The CDR3 consists of 14 residues. The CDR3 DNA follows: TGTGCCAGCAGCTTAGACTCTAACAACTACGAGCAGTACTTC. Translated, it gives CASSLDSNNYEQYF.

The rearrangement joins TRBV9 to TRBJ2-3; 9 positions agree with TRBD2. Germline trimming cut 4 bases from V and 5 bases from J; bases unmatched to any gene: 8. The CDR3 runs to 15 residues. Germline V gives CDR1 SGDLS, CDR2 YYNGEE. CDR3 sequence (DNA): TGTGCCAGCAGCCCGCGGGGGGGCGGGGGAGATACGCAGTATTTT. This sequence encodes CASSPRGGGGDTQYF.

The chain couples TRBV14 to TRBJ2-7; 7 bases are shared with TRBD2. The CDR3 runs 14 residues. Germline V CDR1 and CDR2: SGHDN, FVKESK. V was clipped by 4 bases and J by 3 bases; unmatched bases: 6. The DNA for the CDR3 is TGTGCCAGCAGCCCCCCCAGGGAGGGCTACGAGCAGTACTTC. It specifies CASSPPREGYEQYF.

This clonotype was seen repeatedly, ten times or more. The genes are TRBV6-5 and TRBJ1-4; the match to TRBD1 covers 9 bases. CDR3 size: 15 residues. Trimming cost V 5 bases and J 5 bases; bases outside gene matches: 6. The germline CDR1 and CDR2 sequences are MNHEY and SVGAGI. The CDR3: CASSPAGTGNEKLFF. In DNA form, the CDR3 reads TGTGCCAGCAGTCCTGCCGGGACAGGGAATGAAAAACTGTTTTTT.

In this sample, this clonotype turned up many times. This chain joins TRBV5-4 and TRBJ2-5; 12 bases are shared with TRBD1. This CDR3 has 14 residues. Trimming at V came to 3 bases and at J to 9 bases, leaving 6 bases not matched to a gene. Germline V gene lookup returns CDR1 SGHNT and CDR2 YYREEE (reference sequence). CDR3 protein: CASSSGQGATAQYF. The CDR3 bases are TGTGCCAGCAGCTCGGGACAGGGGGCTACGGCCCAGTACTTC.

This clonotype was observed a handful of times. The CDR3 region is CASSQRQGTTQYF. In DNA form, the CDR3 reads TGTGCCAGCAGCCAACGACAGGGGACCACCCAGTACTTC. The V call is TRBV14, the J call TRBJ2-5; TRBD1 matches 8 bases. This CDR3 comprises 13 residues. Germline values: CDR1 SGHDN, CDR2 FVKESK. Trimming took 2 bases from V and 8 from J; bases not matched to a gene: 4.

This clonotype was counted at least ten times. This chain joins TRBV27 and TRBJ2-7; D might be TRBD2 (5 bases). The V gene lost 9 bases and the J gene lost 4 bases, with 13 bases spanning the gap. The CDR3 length is 12 residues. Germline CDR1 is MNHEY and CDR2 is SMNVEV (reference sequence). CDR3 sequence reads: CASGSGGYEQYF. Written as DNA, the CDR3 is TGTGCCAGTGGGAGCGGCGGGTACGAGCAGTACTTC.

The V gene is TRBV7-9, the J gene TRBJ2-1; the D gene is possibly TRBD1 (6 bases). V was shortened by 1 base and J by 0 bases, with 16 bases between the two germline ends. Germline CDR1 and CDR2: SEHNR and FQNEAQ (reference sequence). The CDR3 consists of 18 residues. For the CDR3, the DNA is TGTGCCAGCAGCTTAGGGAACAGGGACATCTCCTCCTACAATGAGCAGTTCTTC. This sequence encodes CASSLGNRDISSYNEQFF.

This clonotype was recorded a few times. This chain joins TRBV4-1 and TRBJ2-7, with TRBD1 matching over 7 bases. This CDR3 comprises 16 residues. The J segment lost 2 bases and the V segment lost 1 base, leaving 8 bases of the junction unmatched. The V gene's germline CDR1 is MGHRA and CDR2 YSYEKL. The CDR3 loop reads CASSQAFRTGAYEQYF. The CDR3 nucleotides read TGCGCCAGCAGCCAAGCCTTCCGGACAGGAGCCTACGAGCAGTACTTC.

This clonotype has at least ten counts. This chain links TRBV20-1 with TRBJ2-3; TRBD2 aligns across 10 bases. Looked up from germline, CDR1 is DFQATT and CDR2 is SNEGSKA (reference sequence). The CDR3 is 16 residues long. Unmatched junction bases numbered 8, after V lost 3 bases and J lost 2 bases. The CDR3 nucleotides are TGCAGTGCTAGTCAGCCTAGCGGGGGCTACACAGATACGCAGTATTTT. This encodes CSASQPSGGYTDTQYF.

This clonotype has only a few counts. The chain employs TRBV18 and TRBJ2-3, with D perhaps matching TRBD2 (5 bases). The CDR3 consists of 16 residues. Germline values: CDR1 KGHSH, CDR2 LQKENI. The V and J ends lost 6 bases and 0 bases respectively, with 16 bases between them. CDR3 coding DNA: TGTGCCAGCTCCTACGGACTCCCGGGAAGCACAGATACGCAGTATTTT. This encodes CASSYGLPGSTDTQYF.

The rearrangement links TRBV29-1 to TRBJ1-1, with D unresolved. This CDR3 region has 13 residues. Germline assignment: CDR1 SQVTM and CDR2 ANQGSEA. V shed 6 bases and J shed 6 bases, with 17 bases lying between them. The CDR3 DNA reads as TGCAGCGTCTCAGTCCAGCTATTCGCTGAAGCTTTCTTT. Amino acid sequence: CSVSVQLFAEAFF.

This sequence joins TRBV9 and TRBJ1-1, with 10 bases matching TRBD1. The trim removed 2 bases at V and 3 bases at J, leaving 13 bases unmatched. Per germline, CDR1 SGDLS and CDR2 YYNGEE. This CDR3 spans 18 amino acids. This CDR3 is CASSVTLLDRGRYTEAFF. The DNA of the CDR3 is TGTGCCAGCAGCGTCACACTTCTTGACAGGGGGCGATACACTGAAGCTTTCTTT.

This sequence joins TRBV7-9 and TRBJ2-2; D is unclear. The ends were cut back, 6 bases at V and 3 bases at J, with 8 bases in the middle. Germline CDR1 SEHNR, CDR2 FQNEAQ (reference sequence). The length of the CDR3 is 13 residues. The CDR3: CASRSQHTGELFF. The CDR3 nucleotides read TGTGCCAGCAGATCACAGCACACCGGGGAGCTGTTTTTT.

This clonotype was observed a handful of times. V gene TRBV6-2 or TRBV6-3 combines with J gene TRBJ2-3; 12 nucleotides agree with TRBD2. Looked up from germline, CDR1 is MNHEY and CDR2 is SVGEGT. Trimming cost V 2 bases and J 3 bases; bases outside gene matches: 12. The CDR3 spans 19 residues. CDR3 sequence reads: CASSYLAGGPLFGTDTQYF. Here the CDR3 DNA reads TGTGCCAGCAGTTACCTAGCGGGGGGGCCTCTTTTTGGGACAGATACGCAGTATTTT.

This clonotype showed up just a few times. This chain uses TRBV11-2 with TRBJ2-2, with D hard to call. The CDR3 totals 13 residues. In germline, CDR1 is SGHAT, CDR2 FQNNGV. Between the trimmed V and J ends, which lost 0 bases and 15 bases, there was a span of 14 bases. The DNA of the CDR3 is TGTGCCAGCAGCTTAGACTGGACCTCTGAGATGTTTTTT. This translates into CASSLDWTSEMFF. The full variable domain, completed using reference TRBV11-2 and TRBJ2-2, is EAGVAQSPRYKIIEKRQSVAFWCNPISGHATLYWYQQILGQGPKLLIQFQNNGVVDDSQLPKDRFSAERLKGVDSTLKIQPAKLEDSAVYLCASSLDWTSEMFFGEGSRLTVL.

This clonotype is judged medium-sized. The chain employs TRBV15 and TRBJ1-1; perhaps TRBD1 as D (5 bases). V lost 4 bases and J 1 base, leaving 7 bases between the germline ends. The CDR3 runs to 13 residues. Germline V gives CDR1 LNHNV, CDR2 YYDKDF (reference sequence). The CDR3 is CATSTGQNTEAFF. The CDR3 coding sequence is TGTGCCACCAGCACAGGGCAGAACACTGAAGCTTTCTTT.

The table lists this clonotype with many counts. This chain uses TRBV20-1 with TRBJ2-6, with D perhaps TRBD2 (6 bases). CDR3 length: 17 amino acids. CDR1 and CDR2 from the germline V gene are DFQATT and SNEGSKA (reference sequence). Deletions cut 3 bases from V and 2 bases from J, with 17 bases between. In nucleotides, the CDR3 is TGCAGTGCTAGTGGGACTCCTGCTCAGACTGGGGCCAACGTCCTGACTTTC. Amino acids: CSASGTPAQTGANVLTF.

This clonotype was counted between two and nine times. This sequence joins TRBV7-2 and TRBJ2-6, with unresolved D. Germline assignment: CDR1 SGHTA and CDR2 FQGNSA. This CDR3 is built from 15 residues. Trimming left V 5 bases short and J 1 base short, with 9 bases between. CDR3 sequence: CASSPPMSGANVLTF. In DNA, the CDR3 is TGTGCCAGCAGCCCCCCCATGTCTGGGGCCAACGTCCTGACTTTC.

This clonotype showed up many times. This chain links TRBV7-6 with TRBJ2-2, with D possibly matching TRBD1 (5 bases). Germline V gene lookup returns CDR1 SGHVS and CDR2 FNYEAQ. Trimming shortened V by 5 bases and J by 6 bases, and 19 bases separated the two germline ends. The CDR3 has 16 amino acids. DNA for the CDR3: TGTGCCAGCAGCCCCCGGACACGCGGTCTTCCCGGGGAGCTGTTTTTT. This codes for CASSPRTRGLPGELFF.

This clonotype was seen ten or more times. This rearrangement joins TRBV28 to TRBJ1-5, with a tentative D call TRBD1 (5 bases). This CDR3 is built from 16 residues. Trimming shortened V by 2 bases and J by 2 bases, and 13 bases separated the two germline ends. Germline values: CDR1 MDHEN, CDR2 SYDVKM. The CDR3 spells CASSLGGTSRNQPQHF. The DNA of the CDR3 is TGTGCCAGCAGTTTAGGAGGGACCAGCCGCAATCAGCCCCAGCATTTT. Supplemented by reference TRBV28 and TRBJ1-5, the full variable domain reads DVKVTQSSRYLVKRTGEKVFLECVQDMDHENMFWYRQDPGLGLRLIYFSYDVKMKEKGDIPEGYSVSREKKERFSLILESASTNQTSMYLCASSLGGTSRNQPQHFGDGTRLSIL.

This clonotype was recorded at least ten times. The chain is built from TRBV18 and TRBJ2-7; TRBD1 matches at 10 bases. This CDR3 is built from 15 residues. The V segment lost 8 bases and the J segment 3 bases; nucleotides outside the gene matches: 10. Germline V gives CDR1 KGHSH, CDR2 LQKENI. CDR3 coding DNA: TGTGCCAGCCGGGGACAGGGGAGGCCCTACTACGAGCAGTACTTC. Translation gives CASRGQGRPYYEQYF. Using reference TRBV18 and TRBJ2-7 for the parts outside the CDR3, the full variable domain is NAGVMQNPRHLVRRRGQEARLRCSPMKGHSHVYWYRQLPEEGLKFMVYLQKENIIDESGMPKERFSAEFPKEGPSILRIQQVVRGDSAAYFCASRGQGRPYYEQYFGPGTRLTVT.

This chain connects TRBV7-9 to TRBJ2-1; 9 nucleotides match TRBD2. The CDR3 consists of 16 residues. In germline, CDR1 is SEHNR, CDR2 FQNEAQ (reference sequence). The V gene end was trimmed by 4 bases and the J gene end by 2 bases; junction bases not matched to a gene: 6. Written as DNA, the CDR3 is TGTGCCAGCAGCTCTAAAGCGGGGGGCACCTACAATGAGCAGTTCTTC. It codes for CASSSKAGGTYNEQFF. Using reference TRBV7-9 and TRBJ2-1 for the parts outside the CDR3, the full variable domain is DTGVSQNPRHKITKRGQNVTFRCDPISEHNRLYWYRQTLGQGPEFLTYFQNEAQLEKSRLLSDRFSAERPKGSFSTLEIQRTEQGDSAMYLCASSSKAGGTYNEQFFGPGTRLTVL.

This clonotype turned up a few times. The chain uses TRBV11-2 and TRBJ2-3; the D gene is possibly TRBD1 (6 bases). There are 15 residues in the CDR3. CDR1 is SGHAT, CDR2 FQNNGV, per germline. Between the trimmed V and J ends, which lost 2 bases and 2 bases, there was a span of 11 bases. The chain's CDR3 is CASSLTGQLTDTQYF. The CDR3 bases are TGTGCCAGCAGCTTAACAGGGCAGCTCACAGATACGCAGTATTTT.

In its sample, this clonotype was seen many times. The chain links TRBV15 to TRBJ1-1, with 10 bases that match TRBD1. V was clipped by 0 bases and J by 0 bases; unmatched bases: 13. The CDR3 spans 20 residues. Germline V lookup: CDR1 LNHNV, CDR2 YYDKDF (reference sequence). This chain's CDR3 is CATSRDRAGTGESMNTEAFF. In DNA form, the CDR3 reads TGTGCCACCAGCAGAGATCGGGCAGGGACAGGGGAAAGCATGAACACTGAAGCTTTCTTT. The entire variable domain, with the rest obtained from reference TRBV15 and TRBJ1-1, is as follows: DAMVIQNPRYQVTQFGKPVTLSCSQTLNHNVMYWYQQKSSQAPKLLFHYYDKDFNNEADTPDNFQSRRPNTSFCFLDIRSPGLGDTAMYLCATSRDRAGTGESMNTEAFFGQGTRLTVV.

Regarding this clonotype: Sequence at one end of the junction differs from germline and may be a read error. This chain joins TRBV6-2 or TRBV6-3 and TRBJ2-6; the D gene is possibly TRBD1 (6 bases). The CDR3 is made up of 18 amino acids. CDR1 and CDR2 (germline): MNHEY, SVGEGT. CDR3 nucleotides: TGTGCCAGCACCCACAGAGCAGGGGAGAGGCCCGGGGCCAATGTCCTGACTTTC. Translation gives CASTHRAGERPGANVLTF.

This clonotype was seen repeatedly, ten times or more. The chain carries TRBV18 and TRBJ2-7; the D is unclear. The CDR3 runs to 14 residues. V was cut by 0 bases and J by 1 base, with 7 bases left in between. Germline V lookup: CDR1 KGHSH, CDR2 LQKENI. This CDR3 reads CASSPPIASYEQYF. The DNA of the CDR3 is TGTGCCAGCTCACCACCGATCGCGTCCTACGAGCAGTACTTC.

This clonotype occurred a few times. The chain recombines TRBV11-2 with TRBJ2-7, with a weak D call TRBD2 (6 bases). CDR3 size: 15 residues. Germline CDR1 is SGHAT and CDR2 is FQNNGV. The V gene lost 5 bases and the J gene lost 5 bases, with 19 bases spanning the gap. The CDR3 spells CASSTLKWRVHEQYF. CDR3 coding DNA: TGTGCCAGCAGCACTCTCAAGTGGAGGGTCCACGAGCAGTACTTC. The full variable domain, with the rest looked up from reference TRBV11-2 and TRBJ2-7, is EAGVAQSPRYKIIEKRQSVAFWCNPISGHATLYWYQQILGQGPKLLIQFQNNGVVDDSQLPKDRFSAERLKGVDSTLKIQPAKLEDSAVYLCASSTLKWRVHEQYFGPGTRLTVT.

This chain connects TRBV5-1 to TRBJ1-2; D not certain. V was shortened by 6 bases and J by 7 bases, with 7 bases between the two germline ends. CDR1 and CDR2 from the germline V gene are SGHRS and YFSETQ. The CDR3 is 10 amino acids. In nucleotides, the CDR3 is TGCGCCAGCACCAGTATTGGCTACACCTTC. Translation: CASTSIGYTF. Based on the CDR3 plus reference TRBV5-1 and TRBJ1-2, the full variable domain is KAGVTQTPRYLIKTRGQQVTLSCSPISGHRSVSWYQQTPGQGLQFLFEYFSETQRNKGNFPGRFSGRQFSNSRSEMNVSTLELGDSALYLCASTSIGYTFGSGTRLTVV.

In its sample, this clonotype was seen a few times. The V gene is TRBV28, the J gene TRBJ2-1, with 8 bases that match TRBD2. The ends lost 0 bases at V and 8 bases at J; junction bases unmatched: 6. The germline V gene encodes CDR1 MDHEN and CDR2 SYDVKM. There are 15 residues in the CDR3. CDR3 coding DNA: TGTGCCAGCAGTTTATGGAGCGGGGGTCGGGATGAGCAGTTCTTC. Its translation: CASSLWSGGRDEQFF.

This chain joins TRBV11-2 and TRBJ1-2; no firm D call. The V end lost 1 base, the J end lost 4 bases, and 7 bases lay between the germline ends. The germline CDR1 and CDR2 sequences are SGHAT and FQNNGV. This CDR3 spans 13 amino acids. The CDR3 region is CASSLVFAYGYTF. CDR3 coding DNA: TGTGCCAGCAGCTTAGTATTCGCCTATGGCTACACCTTC.

This clonotype came up many times. The chain couples TRBV4-2 to TRBJ2-3; possible D gene TRBD2, 6 bases. The CDR3 is 15 amino acids. V was trimmed by 0 bases and J by 2 bases, leaving 9 bases between them. Per germline, CDR1 LGHNA and CDR2 YNFKEQ. This CDR3 reads CASSQDPSDTDTQYF. In nucleotides, the CDR3 is TGTGCCAGCAGCCAAGATCCTAGCGACACAGATACGCAGTATTTT.